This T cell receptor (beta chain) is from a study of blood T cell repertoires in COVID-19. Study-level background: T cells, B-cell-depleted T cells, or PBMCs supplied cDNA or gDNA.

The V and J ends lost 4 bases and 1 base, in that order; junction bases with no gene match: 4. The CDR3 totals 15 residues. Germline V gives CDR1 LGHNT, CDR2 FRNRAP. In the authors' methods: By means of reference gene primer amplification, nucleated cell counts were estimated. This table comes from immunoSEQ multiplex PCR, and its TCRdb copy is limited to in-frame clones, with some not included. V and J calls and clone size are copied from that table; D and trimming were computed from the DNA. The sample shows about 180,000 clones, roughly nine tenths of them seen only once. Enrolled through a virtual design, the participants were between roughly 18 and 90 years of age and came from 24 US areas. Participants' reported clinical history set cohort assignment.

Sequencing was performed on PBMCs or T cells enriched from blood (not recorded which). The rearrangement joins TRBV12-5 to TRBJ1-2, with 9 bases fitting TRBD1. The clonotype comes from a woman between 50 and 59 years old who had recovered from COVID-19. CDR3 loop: CASGSRTGDNYGYTF. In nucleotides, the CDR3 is TGTGCTAGTGGTTCCCGGACAGGGGATAACTATGGCTACACCTTC.